The 23 T cell receptor beta chains reported below all come from one sample, sequenced in a study of T-cell memory formation after mild COVID-19. Using its own MiXCR run on the 5' RACE reads, TCRdb lists one record per CDR3 protein. This table has about 430,000 distinct CDR3 sequences, roughly 24% appearing once. Sequenced: PBMCs or a T cell subset sorted from them (not recorded which). Receptors originate from an adult woman who had mild COVID-19 (a few samples of this study predate the infection). Cell type and time point are not known.

There are a few counts of this clonotype. V is TRBV7-2 and J is TRBJ2-1; the D gene is possibly TRBD1 (5 bases). CDR1 and CDR2 from the germline V gene are SGHTA and FQGNSA. Trimming removed 4 bases from V and 6 bases from J, with 13 bases in between. CDR3 size: 14 residues. This CDR3 reads CASSSQARFNEQFF. DNA of the CDR3: TGTGCCAGCAGCTCACAGGCAAGGTTCAATGAGCAGTTCTTC.

This clonotype was observed a handful of times. The J gene is TRBJ2-7, the V gene TRBV5-1; 8 nucleotides align to TRBD2. Germline V gene sequence: CDR1 SGHRS, CDR2 YFSETQ. The CDR3 loop spans 15 amino acids. The junction had 7 bases not matched to a gene; V was cut back by 0 bases and J by 5 bases. CDR3 residues: CASSLGSGGPDEQYF. The DNA of the CDR3 is TGCGCCAGCAGCTTGGGCTCGGGGGGGCCCGACGAGCAGTACTTC.

The table lists this clonotype with a few counts. The chain links TRBV27 to TRBJ2-7, with D possibly matching TRBD1 (6 bases). The germline V and J ends were trimmed by 3 bases and 5 bases, with 11 bases remaining between them. Germline V gives CDR1 MNHEY, CDR2 SMNVEV (reference sequence). This CDR3 is built from 13 residues. The CDR3 reads CASSFTGTNEQYF. CDR3 DNA sequence: TGTGCCAGCAGTTTTACAGGGACCAACGAGCAGTACTTC.

V usage is TRBV27 and J usage is TRBJ2-2, with 8 positions matching TRBD1. Germline V gene lookup returns CDR1 MNHEY and CDR2 SMNVEV (reference sequence). The CDR3 has 16 residues. Trimming at V came to 2 bases and at J to 6 bases, leaving 8 bases not matched to a gene. The CDR3 loop is CASSLEGRGQAGELFF. The CDR3 bases are TGTGCCAGCAGTTTAGAGGGCAGGGGGCAGGCCGGGGAGCTGTTTTTT.

The genes are TRBV30 and TRBJ2-7, with a possible D match to TRBD1 (5 bases). The CDR3 covers 12 residues. Trimming shortened V by 2 bases and J by 4 bases, and 9 bases separated the two germline ends. Germline V gene data show CDR1 as GTSNPN and CDR2 as SVGIG (reference sequence). The CDR3: CAWSFQGYEQYF. Written as DNA, the CDR3 is TGTGCCTGGAGTTTTCAGGGATACGAGCAGTACTTC.

The chain links TRBV9 to TRBJ2-5; tentatively, D is TRBD1 (5 bases). Germline assignment: CDR1 SGDLS and CDR2 YYNGEE. This CDR3 is built from 14 residues. Deletions cut 0 bases from V and 0 bases from J, with 6 bases between. This CDR3 reads CASSVAGNQETQYF. CDR3 DNA sequence: TGTGCCAGCAGCGTAGCAGGGAACCAAGAGACCCAGTACTTC.

This clonotype has ten or more counts. V usage is TRBV10-3 and J usage is TRBJ1-3; 7 bases are a match to TRBD1. From germline, CDR1 is ENHRY and CDR2 SYGVKD. CDR3 size: 11 residues. After removal of 10 bases from V and 6 bases from J, the junction contained 3 bases not matched to a gene. Here the CDR3 reads CATGQANTIYF. The CDR3 bases are TGTGCCACAGGACAGGCAAACACCATATATTTT.

The chain couples TRBV5-1 to TRBJ1-1, with D maybe TRBD1 (5 bases). The CDR3 has 17 residues. V was clipped by 5 bases and J by 1 base, with 21 bases between them. Germline CDR1 and CDR2: SGHRS and YFSETQ. This chain's CDR3 is CASSLYGTAIRNTEAFF. CDR3 sequence (DNA): TGCGCCAGCAGTCTGTACGGGACGGCGATACGGAACACTGAAGCTTTCTTT.

The J gene is TRBJ1-1, the V gene TRBV4-1, with D unresolved. Germline CDR1 is MGHRA and CDR2 is YSYEKL. This CDR3 region has 14 residues. V was trimmed by 6 bases and J by 5 bases, leaving 16 bases between them. The CDR3 nucleotides are TGCGCCAGCAGTTATGCACTCTCGGGGACTGAAGCTTTCTTT. It yields the protein CASSYALSGTEAFF.

Only a few counts were recorded for this clonotype. This rearrangement joins TRBV7-3 to TRBJ1-1, with D maybe TRBD1 (5 bases). Germline V lookup: CDR1 SGHTA, CDR2 FQGTGA. This CDR3 contains 14 residues. Trimming pared 0 bases from V and 12 bases from J, leaving 17 bases between. CDR3 region: CASSLTNGDLDTFF. DNA of the CDR3: TGTGCCAGCAGCTTAACGAATGGCGATCTGGACACTTTCTTT.

This chain uses TRBV7-8 with TRBJ2-3; tentatively, D is TRBD1 (5 bases). V was shortened by 3 bases and J by 0 bases, with 13 bases between the two germline ends. The CDR3 runs 16 residues. CDR1 is SGHVS and CDR2 is FQNEAQ in the germline V gene. CDR3 nucleotides: TGTGCCAGCAGCTTTAGTAGGCAGGGAAGCACAGATACGCAGTATTTT. It specifies CASSFSRQGSTDTQYF.

This chain links TRBV5-4 with TRBJ2-5; tentative D call: TRBD2 (5 bases). There are 14 residues in the CDR3. Germline V CDR1 and CDR2: SGHNT, YYREEE (reference sequence). Trimming took off 4 bases at V and 6 bases at J, with 16 bases between the two ends. The CDR3 sequence: CASSPSGIGKTQYF. CDR3 DNA sequence: TGTGCCAGCAGCCCCTCGGGGATAGGAAAGACCCAGTACTTC.

The chain links TRBV7-9 to TRBJ2-6; the D gene is possibly TRBD1 (5 bases). V gave up 2 bases and J gave up 4 bases, with 12 bases separating them. The CDR3 runs 16 residues. From germline, CDR1 is SEHNR and CDR2 FQNEAQ (reference sequence). CDR3: CASSLRQKVGANVLTF. CDR3 nucleotide sequence: TGTGCCAGCAGCTTACGACAGAAAGTGGGGGCCAACGTCCTGACTTTC. The full variable domain, completed using reference TRBV7-9 and TRBJ2-6, is DTGVSQNPRHKITKRGQNVTFRCDPISEHNRLYWYRQTLGQGPEFLTYFQNEAQLEKSRLLSDRFSAERPKGSFSTLEIQRTEQGDSAMYLCASSLRQKVGANVLTFGAGSRLTVL.

Only a few counts were recorded for this clonotype. This chain links TRBV20-1 with TRBJ1-2, with a tentative D call TRBD1 (5 bases). Per germline, CDR1 DFQATT and CDR2 SNEGSKA (reference sequence). The CDR3 extends over 13 amino acids. Trimming removed 5 bases at V and 8 bases at J, with 18 bases between. The CDR3 DNA reads as TGCAGTGCTTCTTGGGACGCTTCTGAGGGCTACACCTTC. Amino acids: CSASWDASEGYTF.

In its sample, this clonotype was seen a few times. V gene TRBV4-1 combines with J gene TRBJ1-1; D is unresolved. Trimming took 4 bases from V and 4 from J, leaving 10 bases between them. CDR3 length equals 13 residues. Germline lookup yields CDR1 MGHRA and CDR2 YSYEKL. The CDR3, as DNA: TGCGCCAGCAGCCCCCCCTGGGTCACTGAAGCTTTCTTT. This translates into CASSPPWVTEAFF.

The rearrangement links TRBV7-3 to TRBJ1-1; weak D call: TRBD1 (6 bases). This CDR3 region has 14 residues. Germline V gene sequence: CDR1 SGHTA, CDR2 FQGTGA. Between the trimmed V and J ends, which lost 8 bases and 1 base, there was a span of 14 bases. The CDR3 reads CASSRTASNTEAFF. The CDR3 bases are TGTGCCAGCTCTCGGACAGCCTCGAACACTGAAGCTTTCTTT.

V is TRBV24-1 and J is TRBJ2-5; 8 bases agree with TRBD2. Germline assignment: CDR1 KGHDR and CDR2 SFDVKD. V lost 7 bases and J lost 3; bases outside the gene matches: 6. The CDR3 length is 14 residues. CDR3 region: CATRESGGEETQYF. The CDR3 DNA reads as TGTGCCACCAGGGAAAGCGGGGGTGAAGAGACCCAGTACTTC.

This clonotype was seen ten or more times. The chain carries TRBV2 and TRBJ2-3, with 7 bases that match TRBD1. The CDR3 totals 15 residues. CDR1 SNHLY and CDR2 FYNNEI come from the germline V gene. The trim removed 6 bases at V and 0 bases at J, leaving 6 bases unmatched. In nucleotides, the CDR3 is TGTGCCAGCAGCGCCGGGACAGCTAGCACAGATACGCAGTATTTT. Translating gives CASSAGTASTDTQYF.

This clonotype was counted between two and nine times. The chain is built from TRBV2 and TRBJ2-7; TRBD2 might be the D (5 bases). CDR1 and CDR2 (germline): SNHLY, FYNNEI. CDR3 length: 17 residues. Trimming took 5 bases from V and 4 from J, leaving 24 bases between them. The CDR3 is CASSPITRSAAGYEQYF. CDR3 DNA sequence: TGTGCCAGCAGTCCCATCACCAGGTCGGCCGCGGGTTACGAGCAGTACTTC.

The chain couples TRBV4-1 to TRBJ2-2; a weak D match, TRBD2 (6 bases). The CDR3 runs 13 residues. Trimming shortened V by 1 base and J by 6 bases, and 6 bases separated the two germline ends. Germline CDR1 is MGHRA and CDR2 is YSYEKL. CDR3: CASSQGEAGELFF. CDR3 sequence (DNA): TGCGCCAGCAGCCAAGGGGAGGCCGGGGAGCTGTTTTTT.

The genes are TRBV19 and TRBJ1-5; tentatively, D is TRBD1 (5 bases). The CDR3 runs to 16 residues. Trimming left V 7 bases short and J 11 bases short, with 27 bases between. The germline CDR1 and CDR2 sequences are LNHDA and SQIVND (reference sequence). The CDR3 here is CASIASGLTLGIAQHF. Written as DNA, the CDR3 is TGTGCCAGTATCGCTTCGGGGCTAACTTTGGGTATAGCCCAGCATTTT.

This clonotype was seen only a few times. The J gene is TRBJ1-1, the V gene TRBV27, with 9 bases aligning to TRBD1. The germline V gene has CDR1 MNHEY and CDR2 SMNVEV (reference sequence). After removal of 8 bases from V and 11 bases from J, the junction contained 12 bases not matched to a gene. The CDR3 is made up of 13 amino acids. The CDR3: CASGPRDRESAFF. The DNA of the CDR3 is TGTGCCAGCGGGCCCAGGGACAGGGAGTCGGCTTTCTTT.

This clonotype was observed a few times. The rearrangement uses TRBV4-3 and TRBJ1-1; D is unclear. CDR3 length: 17 residues. V gave up 0 bases and J gave up 0 bases, with 14 bases separating them. The germline CDR1 and CDR2 sequences are LGHNA and YSLEER. The CDR3 DNA reads as TGCGCCAGCAGCCAAGATTCCGTCGGCTTCCTGAACACTGAAGCTTTCTTT. Translation gives CASSQDSVGFLNTEAFF.